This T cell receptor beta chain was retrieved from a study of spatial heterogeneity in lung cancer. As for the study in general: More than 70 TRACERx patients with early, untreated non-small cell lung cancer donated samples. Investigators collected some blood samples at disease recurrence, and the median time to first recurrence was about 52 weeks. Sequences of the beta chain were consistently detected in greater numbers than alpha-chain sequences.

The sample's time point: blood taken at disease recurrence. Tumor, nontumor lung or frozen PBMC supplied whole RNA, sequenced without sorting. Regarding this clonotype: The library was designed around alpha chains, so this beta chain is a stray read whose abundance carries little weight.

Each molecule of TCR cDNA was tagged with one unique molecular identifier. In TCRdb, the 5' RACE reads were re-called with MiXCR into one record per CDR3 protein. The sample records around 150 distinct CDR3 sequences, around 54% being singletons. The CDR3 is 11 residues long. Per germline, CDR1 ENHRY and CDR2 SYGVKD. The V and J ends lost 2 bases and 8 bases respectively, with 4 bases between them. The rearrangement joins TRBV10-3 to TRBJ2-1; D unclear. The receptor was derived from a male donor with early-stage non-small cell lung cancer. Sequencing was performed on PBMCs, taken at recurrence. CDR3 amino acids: CAISEIDEQFF. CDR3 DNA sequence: TGTGCCATCAGTGAGATCGATGAGCAGTTCTTC.